This T cell receptor beta chain was observed in a study of T cells in Graves' hyperthyroidism and ophthalmopathy (dated by TCRdb to about 2019). A note on the overall study: Peripheral blood samples were taken at the time of initial diagnosis, prior to any treatment. To identify TCR V-J signatures that set the groups apart, the researchers used a discovery cohort of 90 to 100 patients, made up of under 50 with Graves' ophthalmopathy and some 56 with stable Graves' hyperthyroidism. Prospective prediction of ophthalmopathy was tested in an independent validation cohort of approximately 18 hyperthyroidism patients and 15 to 17 patients who later progressed to ophthalmopathy. The 100 discovery patients were randomly split 7:3 into training and test sets. In about 6 Graves' hyperthyroidism patients, the study also compared T-cell repertoires from thyroid tissue with T-cell repertoires from blood. After blood sampling, hyperthyroidism patients were treated with methimazole at a starting dose of 30 mg daily, and ophthalmopathy patients were treated with high-dose intravenous methylprednisolone. According to the paper, TCR Vbeta CDR3 sequencing was carried out on around 140 peripheral blood samples, which came from 40 to 45 ophthalmopathy, around 75 hyperthyroidism and some 17 progressor patients.

The TCR beta CDR3 regions were amplified from RNA transcripts. For the first round of RT-PCR on the TCR CDR3, the HTBI primer set was used together with the Qiagen OneStep RT-PCR kit. A second multiplex PCR round built the libraries, followed by size selection and purification. Paired-end sequencing of the libraries was performed with 100 bp reads on an Illumina HiSeq2000. On the study's bioinformatics: SOAPnuke was used to process the raw data, removing reads that contained adapters or uncalled bases, had a mean Phred below 15, or lacked an exact match to the constant primer or identifier. COPE v1.2.5 was used to merge high-quality paired reads, and clonotypes were defined as unique nucleotide sequences. Clonotypes were aligned to IMGT TRBV, TRBD and TRBJ reference segments using MiTCR v1.1. Analysis was restricted to V-J combinations with a frequency above 0.0001, which covered 99.2% of repertoires. A TCS score was defined as the ratio between F50 (clonal expansion) and ExV (chaos), using BLOSUM62-based TCRdist between CDR3 peptides within each V-J. Welch's t-statistics and random forest reduced several hundred V-J features to under 15, which were used in a naive Bayes classifier (R e1071). Using fastp at Q25 and MiXCR, TCRdb reprocessed the public reads and kept productive beta chains. Each entry is one CDR3 protein sequence, shown with its most common DNA and genes. TCRdb, not the authors, supplied the V and J calls. This sample holds roughly 420,000 distinct CDR3 sequences; less than 20% were observed only once. Jointly, the top ten make up around 7.7% of the sample.

This clonotype was counted only a few times. Its antigen is unknown. No much larger clone is present one base from it, and per-base qualities are unavailable. A patient counted as having stable Graves' hyperthyroidism if no progression to ophthalmopathy occurred over 18 months of follow-up. The hyperthyroidism patients were between 18 and 65 years old and newly diagnosed, with a disease duration of less than 2 months. Exclusion was applied to patients with uncontrolled infections, other autoimmune diseases, pregnancy or lactation. Diagnoses were based on clinical symptoms, serum thyroxine and TRAb, thyroid ultrasound and orbital computed tomography. PBMCs were separated from roughly 10 ml of fresh peripheral blood using Ficoll-Paque density gradient centrifugation. Total RNA was extracted using Trizol reagent, and RNA quality was assessed on an Agilent 2100 Bioanalyzer. Broader findings and caveats from the paper: Most expanded thyroid clonotypes (frequency above 0.001) were also detected in blood, a finding suggesting that blood repertoires may reflect thyroid immune responses. In validation, progression to ophthalmopathy was predicted by the model with about 70% sensitivity and around 75% specificity, a median of 6.5 months before onset. Sample size was not statistically predetermined, and investigators were not blinded to group allocation. A 13 V-J signature model separated ophthalmopathy from stable hyperthyroidism, with roughly 88% sensitivity and about 81% specificity in cross-validation and 80%/75% in testing.

The clonotype was recovered from a young woman with Graves' hyperthyroidism. The sequenced material came from blood.

Here the CDR3 is given as CASSDGGSYNEQFF. The DNA sequence is given as TGTGCCAGCAGTGACGGGGGCTCCTACAATGAGCAGTTCTTC. The chain is made from TRBV25-1 and TRBJ2-1, with TRBD2 perhaps the D gene, on 6 matching bases. Spanning cysteine to phenylalanine, the CDR3 consists of 14 amino acids. Only CDR3 DNA is held: 42 bases, read in frame from base 1. V and J are truncated by 3 bases and 0 bases respectively, leaving an intervening sequence of 6 bases. CDR1 MGHDK and CDR2 SYGVNS were looked up in the germline V gene.